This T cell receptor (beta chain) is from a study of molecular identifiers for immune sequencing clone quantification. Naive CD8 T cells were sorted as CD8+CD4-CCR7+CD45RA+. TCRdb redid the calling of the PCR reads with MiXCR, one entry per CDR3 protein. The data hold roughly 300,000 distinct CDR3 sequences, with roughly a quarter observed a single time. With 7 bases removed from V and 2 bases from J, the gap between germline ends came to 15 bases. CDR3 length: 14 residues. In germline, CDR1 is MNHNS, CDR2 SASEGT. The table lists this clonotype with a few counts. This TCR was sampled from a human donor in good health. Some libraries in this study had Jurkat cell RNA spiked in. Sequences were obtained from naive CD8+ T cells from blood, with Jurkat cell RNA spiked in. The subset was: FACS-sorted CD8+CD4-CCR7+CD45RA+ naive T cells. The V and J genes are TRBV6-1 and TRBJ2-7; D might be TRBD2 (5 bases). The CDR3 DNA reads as TGTGCCAGCATTCTACACGGAGGACCCTACGAGCAGTACTTC. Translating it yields CASILHGGPYEQYF.